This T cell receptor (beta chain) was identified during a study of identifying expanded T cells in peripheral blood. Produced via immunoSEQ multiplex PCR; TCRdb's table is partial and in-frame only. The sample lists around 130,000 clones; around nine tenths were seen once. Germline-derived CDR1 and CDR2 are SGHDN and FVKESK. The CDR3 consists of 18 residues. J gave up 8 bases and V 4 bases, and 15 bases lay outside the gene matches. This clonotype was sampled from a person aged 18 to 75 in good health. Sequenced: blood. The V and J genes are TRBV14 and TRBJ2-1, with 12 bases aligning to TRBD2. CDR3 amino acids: CASSRRSLAGGLSDEQFF. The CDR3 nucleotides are TGTGCCAGCAGCCGAAGAAGTCTAGCGGGAGGGCTATCGGATGAGCAGTTCTTC. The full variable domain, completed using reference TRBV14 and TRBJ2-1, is EAGVTQFPSHSVIEKGQTVTLRCDPISGHDNLYWYRRVMGKEIKFLLHFVKESKQDESGMPNNRFLAERTGGTYSTLKVQPAELEDSGVYFCASSRRSLAGGLSDEQFFGPGTRLTVL.